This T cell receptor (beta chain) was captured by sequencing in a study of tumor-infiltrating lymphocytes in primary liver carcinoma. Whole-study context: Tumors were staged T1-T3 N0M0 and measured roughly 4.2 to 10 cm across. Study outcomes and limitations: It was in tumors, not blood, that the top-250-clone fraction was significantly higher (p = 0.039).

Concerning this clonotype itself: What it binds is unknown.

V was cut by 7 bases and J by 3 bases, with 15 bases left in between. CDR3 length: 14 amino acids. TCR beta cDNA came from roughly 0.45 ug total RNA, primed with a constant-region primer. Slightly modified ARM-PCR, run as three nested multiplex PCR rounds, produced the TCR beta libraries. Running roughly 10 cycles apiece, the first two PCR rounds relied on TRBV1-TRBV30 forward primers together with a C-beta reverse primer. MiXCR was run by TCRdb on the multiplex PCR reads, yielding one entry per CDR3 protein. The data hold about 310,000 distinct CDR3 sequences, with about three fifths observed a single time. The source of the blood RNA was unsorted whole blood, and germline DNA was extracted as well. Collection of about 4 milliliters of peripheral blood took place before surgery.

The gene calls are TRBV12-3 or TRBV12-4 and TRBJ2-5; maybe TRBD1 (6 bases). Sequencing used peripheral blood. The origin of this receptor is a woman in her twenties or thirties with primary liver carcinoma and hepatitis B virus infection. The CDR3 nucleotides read TGTGCCAGCAAAGGACCCGCAGGGGAAGAGACCCAGTACTTC. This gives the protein CASKGPAGEETQYF.